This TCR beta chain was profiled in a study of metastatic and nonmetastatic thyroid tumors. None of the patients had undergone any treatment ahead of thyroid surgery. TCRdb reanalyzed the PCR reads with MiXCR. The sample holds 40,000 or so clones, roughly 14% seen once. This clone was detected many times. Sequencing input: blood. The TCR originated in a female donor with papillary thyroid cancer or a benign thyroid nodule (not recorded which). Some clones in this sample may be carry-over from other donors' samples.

For the CDR3, the DNA is TGCAGCGTTAAGCGGCGGTTCTTC. This sequence encodes CSVKRRFF. J is TRBJ2-1 and V is TRBV29-1; a weak D match, TRBD2 (5 bases). The CDR3 extends over 8 amino acids. Per the germline V gene, CDR1 is SQVTM and CDR2 is ANQGSEA. V was clipped by 5 bases and J by 15 bases, with 8 bases between them.